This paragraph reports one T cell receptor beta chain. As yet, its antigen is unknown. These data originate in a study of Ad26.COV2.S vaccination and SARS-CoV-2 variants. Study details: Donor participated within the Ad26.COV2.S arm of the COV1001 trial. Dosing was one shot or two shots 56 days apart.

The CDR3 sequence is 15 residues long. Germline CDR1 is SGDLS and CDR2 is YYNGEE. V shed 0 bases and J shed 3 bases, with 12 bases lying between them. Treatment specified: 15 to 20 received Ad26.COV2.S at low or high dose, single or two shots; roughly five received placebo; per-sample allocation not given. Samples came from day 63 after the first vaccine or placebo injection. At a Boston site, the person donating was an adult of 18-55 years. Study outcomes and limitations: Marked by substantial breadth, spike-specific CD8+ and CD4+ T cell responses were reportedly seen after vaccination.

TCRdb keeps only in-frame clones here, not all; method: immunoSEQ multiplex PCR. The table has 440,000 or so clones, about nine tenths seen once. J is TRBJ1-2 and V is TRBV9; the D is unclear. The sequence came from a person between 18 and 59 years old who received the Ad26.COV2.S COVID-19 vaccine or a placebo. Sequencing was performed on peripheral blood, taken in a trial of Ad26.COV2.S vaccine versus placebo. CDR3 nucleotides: TGTGCCAGCAGCGTAGGGTCCCAGGTTCACTATGGCTACACCTTC. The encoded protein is CASSVGSQVHYGYTF. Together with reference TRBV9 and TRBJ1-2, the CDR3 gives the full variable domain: DSGVTQTPKHLITATGQRVTLRCSPRSGDLSVYWYQQSLDQGLQFLIQYYNGEERAKGNILERFSAQQFPDLHSELNLSSLELGDSALYFCASSVGSQVHYGYTFGSGTRLTVV.